The TCR beta chain described here comes from a study of persistence of HIV-infected CD4 T cells. Study background: Blood samples, up to about 200 mL, came from multiple time points, except a couple of leukapheresis donors sampled once.

This nonspecific control used anti-CD3/anti-CD28 bead stimulation of CD4+ T cells. Responding CD4+ T cells were sorted by upregulation of both CD40 ligand and CD69. The CDR3 loop spans 15 amino acids. Germline-derived CDR1 and CDR2 are MNHEY and SMNVEV (reference sequence). Trimming pared 10 bases from V and 1 base from J, leaving 16 bases between. This was the immunoSEQ version 4 assay in survey mode. Generated by immunoSEQ multiplex PCR, the TCRdb table keeps only in-frame clones and is missing some. Of over 35,000 clones in the sample, about nine tenths were seen once. Concerning this clone: No antigen is known for it.

The input for sequencing was CD4+ T cells sorted from PBMCs after approximately 19-hour stimulation, taken from a patient who received antiretroviral therapy. The sequence came from an adult man with HIV who was CMV-seropositive. The gene calls are TRBV27 and TRBJ1-4, with D tentatively TRBD1 (6 bases). CDR3 sequence (DNA): TGTGCCACCAAAAGGGGGGGAATAACTAATGAAAAACTGTTTTTT. It is translated as CATKRGGITNEKLFF.